The rows below give T cell receptor beta chains drawn from one sample of a study of early T cells in non-severe SARS-CoV-2 infection. Each CDR3 protein is one row after TCRdb ran MiXCR on the 5' RACE reads. This table has about 71,000 distinct CDR3 sequences, roughly 12% appearing once. The specimen was whole blood, collected at baseline. Source of these receptors: an adult who was a healthcare worker with PCR-confirmed SARS-CoV-2 infection or an uninfected control (not recorded which). Both conserved end residues are part of each CDR3. D genes are given only for firm matches. Clone size, where shown, is once, few, many, or a class for clones that have expanded.

abundance: few; j_gene: TRBJ2-5; v_gene: TRBV11-2; d_gene: -; CDR3nt: TGTGCCAGCAGCTTATCGGAGACCCAGTACTTC; CDR3aa: CASSLSETQYF
abundance: -; j_gene: TRBJ1-1; v_gene: TRBV7-9; d_gene: TRBD1; CDR3nt: TGTGCCAGCAGCTTAGACGGGACAGGGTGGACTGAAGCTTTCTTT; CDR3aa: CASSLDGTGWTEAFF
abundance: -; j_gene: TRBJ2-7; v_gene: TRBV4-3; d_gene: TRBD1; CDR3nt: TGCGCCAGCAGCCAGGACAGGGGGACCTACGAGCAGTACTTC; CDR3aa: CASSQDRGTYEQYF
abundance: -; j_gene: TRBJ1-2; v_gene: TRBV24-1; d_gene: -; CDR3nt: TGTGCCACCAGTGATCGGACAGACGTCTATGGCTACACCTTC; CDR3aa: CATSDRTDVYGYTF
abundance: -; j_gene: TRBJ2-5; v_gene: TRBV11-2; d_gene: TRBD2; CDR3nt: TGTGCCAGCAGCGCCCGGACGGGGGGAGAGACCCAGTACTTC; CDR3aa: CASSARTGGETQYF
abundance: -; j_gene: TRBJ1-6; v_gene: TRBV2; d_gene: -; CDR3nt: TGTGCCAGCAGGGGAACAGGGAATATCTATAATTCACCCCTCCACTTT; CDR3aa: CASRGTGNIYNSPLHF
abundance: few; j_gene: TRBJ2-3; v_gene: TRBV5-1; d_gene: TRBD2; CDR3nt: TGCGCCAGTTCCCCACTAGCGGAAACAGATACGCAGTATTTT; CDR3aa: CASSPLAETDTQYF
abundance: many; j_gene: TRBJ2-7; v_gene: TRBV7-6; d_gene: TRBD1; CDR3nt: TGTGCCAGCAGCCAACGACAGGGCGTTCACGAGCAGTACTTC; CDR3aa: CASSQRQGVHEQYF
abundance: -; j_gene: TRBJ2-1; v_gene: TRBV28; d_gene: TRBD1; CDR3nt: TGTGCCAGCAGTTTTTCACCCGAGACAGGGATCGATGAGCAGTTCTTC; CDR3aa: CASSFSPETGIDEQFF
abundance: -; j_gene: TRBJ2-3; v_gene: TRBV5-6; d_gene: -; CDR3nt: TGTGCCAGCAGCTTGCTTCTCCGTGGCCGGGATACGCAGTATTTT; CDR3aa: CASSLLLRGRDTQYF
abundance: few; j_gene: TRBJ1-4; v_gene: TRBV4-1; d_gene: -; CDR3nt: TGCGCCAGCAGCCAGGCTGTACTGGGGAGTGAAAAACTGTTTTTT; CDR3aa: CASSQAVLGSEKLFF
abundance: -; j_gene: TRBJ1-1; v_gene: TRBV28; d_gene: TRBD1; CDR3nt: TGTGCCAGCAGTTTATTGTCAGGGGGCGGCACTGAAGCTTTCTTT; CDR3aa: CASSLLSGGGTEAFF
abundance: few; j_gene: TRBJ2-7; v_gene: TRBV20-1; d_gene: -; CDR3nt: TGCAGTGCGGCGGACTACTACGAGCAGTACTTC; CDR3aa: CSAADYYEQYF
abundance: few; j_gene: TRBJ2-7; v_gene: TRBV28; d_gene: -; CDR3nt: TGTGCCAGCGGGGCCAGACTCTACGAGCAGTACTTC; CDR3aa: CASGARLYEQYF
abundance: -; j_gene: TRBJ1-6; v_gene: TRBV6-1; d_gene: -; CDR3nt: TGTGCCAGCTGTGAGTTCCCTGGGACAAACAATTCACCCCTCCACTTT; CDR3aa: CASCEFPGTNNSPLHF